The sample holds many counts of the clone carrying this T cell receptor (beta chain). Time point specified: patch test 1, 2 weeks after DPC sensitization. Treatment noted: therapeutic diphenylcyclopropenone sensitization with weekly scalp DPC. A single record per CDR3 protein comes from TCRdb applying MiXCR to the RACE reads. The data contain around 110,000 distinct CDR3 sequences, 9% to 14% of them singletons. CDR1 MNHNY and CDR2 SVGAGI come from the germline V gene (reference sequence). Deletions cut 5 bases from V and 13 bases from J, with 11 bases between. CDR3 length: 11 residues. This record comes from a study of human T cells and chemical hapten exposure.

This TCR was sampled from a woman aged 45-60 years with alopecia areata. Some clones in this sample may be carry-over from other donors' samples. The chain has TRBV6-6 and TRBJ1-4, with D unclear. This specimen consisted of whole blood, obtained in connection with sensitization to the hapten diphenylcyclopropenone (DPC). CDR3 bases: TGTGCCAGCAGTCCCTCGAATAGACTGTTTTTT. This translates into CASSPSNRLFF.